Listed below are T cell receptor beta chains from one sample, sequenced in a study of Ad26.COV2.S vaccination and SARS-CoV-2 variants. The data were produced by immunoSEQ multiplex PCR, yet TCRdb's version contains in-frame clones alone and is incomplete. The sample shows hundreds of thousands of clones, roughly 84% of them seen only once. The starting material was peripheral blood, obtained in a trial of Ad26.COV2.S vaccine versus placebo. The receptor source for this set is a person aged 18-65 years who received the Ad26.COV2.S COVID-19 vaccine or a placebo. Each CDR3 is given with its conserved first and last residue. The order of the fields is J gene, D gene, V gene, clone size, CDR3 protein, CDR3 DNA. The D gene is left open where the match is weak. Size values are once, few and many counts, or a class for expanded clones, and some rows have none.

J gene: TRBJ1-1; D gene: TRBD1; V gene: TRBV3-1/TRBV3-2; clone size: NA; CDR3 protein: CASSYGTGRTEAFF; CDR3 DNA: TGTGCCAGCAGCTACGGGACAGGGCGGACTGAAGCTTTCTTT
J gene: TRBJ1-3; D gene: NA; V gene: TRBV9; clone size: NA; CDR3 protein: CASSAGTSGTIYF; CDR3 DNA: TGTGCCAGCAGCGCAGGGACCTCTGGCACCATATATTTT
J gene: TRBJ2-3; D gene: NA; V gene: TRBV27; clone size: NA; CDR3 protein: CASTEEGGTDTQYF; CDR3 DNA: TGTGCCAGCACCGAGGAGGGGGGCACAGATACGCAGTATTTT
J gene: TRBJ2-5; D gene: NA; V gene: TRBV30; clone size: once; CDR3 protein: CAWGVIQETQYF; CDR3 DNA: TGTGCCTGGGGGGTAATCCAAGAGACCCAGTACTTC
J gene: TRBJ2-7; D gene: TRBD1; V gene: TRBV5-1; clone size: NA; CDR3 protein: CASSLRDSSYEQYF; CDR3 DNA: TGCGCCAGCAGCTTGCGGGACAGCTCCTACGAGCAGTACTTC
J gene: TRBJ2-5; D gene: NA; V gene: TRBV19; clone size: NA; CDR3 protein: CASSIEGRGETQYF; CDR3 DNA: TGTGCCAGTAGTATAGAGGGCAGGGGAGAGACCCAGTACTTC
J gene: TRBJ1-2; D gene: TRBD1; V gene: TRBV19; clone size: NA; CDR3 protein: CASSPRQGTDGYTF; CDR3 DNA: TGTGCCAGTAGTCCCAGACAGGGCACCGATGGCTACACCTTC
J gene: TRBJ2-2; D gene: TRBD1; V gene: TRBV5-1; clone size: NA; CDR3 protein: CASSLGQGATGELFF; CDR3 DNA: TGCGCCAGCAGCTTGGGACAGGGGGCGACCGGGGAGCTGTTTTTT
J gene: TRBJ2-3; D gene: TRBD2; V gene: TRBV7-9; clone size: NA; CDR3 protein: CASSLPGLAAPTDTQYF; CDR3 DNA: TGTGCCAGCAGCTTACCGGGACTAGCGGCCCCCACAGATACGCAGTATTTT
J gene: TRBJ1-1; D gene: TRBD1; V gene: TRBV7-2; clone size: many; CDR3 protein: CASSWTGSEAFF; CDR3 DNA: TGTGCCAGCAGCTGGACAGGGTCTGAAGCTTTCTTT
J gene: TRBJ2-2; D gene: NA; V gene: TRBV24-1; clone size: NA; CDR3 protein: CATSDGGSNTGELFF; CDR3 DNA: TGTGCCACCAGCGACGGGGGATCGAACACCGGGGAGCTGTTTTTT